This T cell receptor (beta chain) is from a study of blood T cell repertoires in COVID-19. Study-level information: The analysed material was cDNA or gDNA that came from T cells, B-cell-depleted T cells, or PBMCs.

The table came from immunoSEQ multiplex PCR; TCRdb's copy has only in-frame clones and leaves some out. The table includes fewer than 150,000 clones, approximately 80% detected once. This CDR3 has 16 residues. The germline gives CDR1 ENHRY, CDR2 SYGVKD. The V segment lost 10 bases and the J segment 2 bases; nucleotides outside the gene matches: 5. This TCR was sampled from a human donor in a cohort sampled during active COVID-19. This chain links TRBV10-3 with TRBJ2-2; 15 nucleotides line up with TRBD2. The sequenced sample was peripheral blood. The CDR3 spells CATRTSGGVNTGELFF. The CDR3, as DNA: TGTGCCACCCGGACTAGCGGGGGGGTCAACACCGGGGAGCTGTTTTTT.